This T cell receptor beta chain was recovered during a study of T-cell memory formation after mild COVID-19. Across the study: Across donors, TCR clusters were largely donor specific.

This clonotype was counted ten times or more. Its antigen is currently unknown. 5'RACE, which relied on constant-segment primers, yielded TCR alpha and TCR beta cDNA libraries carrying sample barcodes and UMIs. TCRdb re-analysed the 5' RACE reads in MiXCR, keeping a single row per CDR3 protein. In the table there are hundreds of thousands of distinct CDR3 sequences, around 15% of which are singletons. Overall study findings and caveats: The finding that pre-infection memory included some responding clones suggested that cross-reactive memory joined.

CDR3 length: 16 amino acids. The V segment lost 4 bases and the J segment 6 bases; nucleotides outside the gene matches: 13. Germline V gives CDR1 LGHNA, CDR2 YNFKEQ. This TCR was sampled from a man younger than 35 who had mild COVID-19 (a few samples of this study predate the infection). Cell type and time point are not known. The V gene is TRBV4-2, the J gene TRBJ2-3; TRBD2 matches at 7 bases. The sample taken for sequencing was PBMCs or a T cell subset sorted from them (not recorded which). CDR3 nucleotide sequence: TGTGCCAGCAGCCCCATCGAGACTAGCTCTAGGGATACGCAGTATTTT. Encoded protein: CASSPIETSSRDTQYF.